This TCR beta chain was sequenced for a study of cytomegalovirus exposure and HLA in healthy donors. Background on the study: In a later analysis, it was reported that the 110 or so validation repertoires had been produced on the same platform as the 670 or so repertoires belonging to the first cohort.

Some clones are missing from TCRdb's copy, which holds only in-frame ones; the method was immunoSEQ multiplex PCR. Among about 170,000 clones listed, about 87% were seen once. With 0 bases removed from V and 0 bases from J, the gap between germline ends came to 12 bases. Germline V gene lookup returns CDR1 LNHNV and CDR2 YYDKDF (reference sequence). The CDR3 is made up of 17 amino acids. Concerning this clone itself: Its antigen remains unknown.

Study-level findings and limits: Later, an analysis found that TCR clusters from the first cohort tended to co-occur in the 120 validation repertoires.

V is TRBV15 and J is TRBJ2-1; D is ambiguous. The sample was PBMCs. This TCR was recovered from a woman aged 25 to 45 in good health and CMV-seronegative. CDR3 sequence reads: CATSRDLGLSSYNEQFF. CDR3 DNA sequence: TGTGCCACCAGCAGAGATCTGGGCTTAAGCTCCTACAATGAGCAGTTCTTC.